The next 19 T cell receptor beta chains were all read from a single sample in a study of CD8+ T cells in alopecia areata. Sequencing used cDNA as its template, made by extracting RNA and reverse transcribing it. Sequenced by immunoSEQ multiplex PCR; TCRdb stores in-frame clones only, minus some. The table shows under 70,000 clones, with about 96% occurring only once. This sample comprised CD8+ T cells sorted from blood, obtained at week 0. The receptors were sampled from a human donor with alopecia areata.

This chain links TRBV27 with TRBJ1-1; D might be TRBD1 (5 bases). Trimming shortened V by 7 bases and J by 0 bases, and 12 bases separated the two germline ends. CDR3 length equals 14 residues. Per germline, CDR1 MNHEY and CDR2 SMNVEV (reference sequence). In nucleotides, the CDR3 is TGTGCCAGCAAGCTCGACAGAGTGAACACTGAAGCTTTCTTT. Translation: CASKLDRVNTEAFF.

Written as DNA, the CDR3 is TGTGCCAGCAGCTCTCCTAGGGGGCGACGTGTCTACGAGCAGTACTTC. Its translation is CASSSPRGRRVYEQYF. This chain links TRBV5-6 with TRBJ2-7; 7 bases align to TRBD1. The CDR3 spans 16 residues. With 3 bases clipped from V and 3 bases from J, the junction kept 12 bases outside the gene matches. CDR1 SGHDT and CDR2 YYEEEE come from the germline V gene. Variable domain in full (rest from reference TRBV5-6 and TRBJ2-7): DAGVTQSPTHLIKTRGQQVTLRCSPKSGHDTVSWYQQALGQGPQFIFQYYEEEERQRGNFPDRFSGHQFPNYSSELNVNALLLGDSALYLCASSSPRGRRVYEQYFGPGTRLTVT.

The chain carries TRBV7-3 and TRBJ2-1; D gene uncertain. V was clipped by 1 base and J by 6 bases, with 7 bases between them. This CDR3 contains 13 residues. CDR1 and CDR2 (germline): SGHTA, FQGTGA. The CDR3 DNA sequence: TGTGCCAGCAGCTTAAGAGTCGGCAATGAGCAGTTCTTC. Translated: CASSLRVGNEQFF.

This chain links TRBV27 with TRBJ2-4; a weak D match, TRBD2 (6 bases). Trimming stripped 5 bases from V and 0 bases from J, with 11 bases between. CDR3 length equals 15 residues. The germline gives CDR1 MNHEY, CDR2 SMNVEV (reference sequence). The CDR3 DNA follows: TGTGCCAGCAGTAACGCGGGGATAGCCAAAAACATTCAGTACTTC. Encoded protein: CASSNAGIAKNIQYF.

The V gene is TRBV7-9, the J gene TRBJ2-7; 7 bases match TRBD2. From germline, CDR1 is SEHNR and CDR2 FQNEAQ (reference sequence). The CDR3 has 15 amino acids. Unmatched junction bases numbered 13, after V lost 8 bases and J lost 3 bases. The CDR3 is CASELGEGRLYEQYF. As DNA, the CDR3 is TGTGCCAGCGAGCTTGGGGAGGGCAGGCTCTACGAGCAGTACTTC.

This CDR3 is CASSRRDRGYEETQYF. Here the CDR3 DNA reads TGTGCCAGCAGCCGCCGGGACAGGGGGTACGAGGAGACCCAGTACTTC. The chain carries TRBV7-9 and TRBJ2-5; TRBD1 matches 11 bases. J gave up 5 bases and V 5 bases, and 10 bases lay outside the gene matches. Germline CDR1 is SEHNR and CDR2 is FQNEAQ (reference sequence). The CDR3 has 16 residues. Supplemented by reference TRBV7-9 and TRBJ2-5, the full variable domain reads DTGVSQNPRHKITKRGQNVTFRCDPISEHNRLYWYRQTLGQGPEFLTYFQNEAQLEKSRLLSDRFSAERPKGSFSTLEIQRTEQGDSAMYLCASSRRDRGYEETQYFGPGTRLLVL.

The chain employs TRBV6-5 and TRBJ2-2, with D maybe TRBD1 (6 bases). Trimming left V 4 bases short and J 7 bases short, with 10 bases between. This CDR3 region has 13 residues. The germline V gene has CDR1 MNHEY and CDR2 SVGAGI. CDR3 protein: CASSSAGDGELFF. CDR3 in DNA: TGTGCCAGCAGTTCCGCAGGGGACGGGGAGCTGTTTTTT.

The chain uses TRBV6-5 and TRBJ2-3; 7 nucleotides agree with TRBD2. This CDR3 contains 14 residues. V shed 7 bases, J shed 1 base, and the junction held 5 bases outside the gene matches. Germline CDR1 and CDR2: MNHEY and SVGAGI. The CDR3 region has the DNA TGTGCCAGCAATGGGGCGGGGGGCACAGATACGCAGTATTTT. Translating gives CASNGAGGTDTQYF.

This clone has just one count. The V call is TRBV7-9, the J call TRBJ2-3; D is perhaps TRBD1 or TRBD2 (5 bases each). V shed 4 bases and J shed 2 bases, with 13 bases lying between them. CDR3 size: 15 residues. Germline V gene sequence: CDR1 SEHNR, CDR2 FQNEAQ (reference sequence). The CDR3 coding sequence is TGTGCCAGCAGCTCATTCCGGGACCTCACAGATACGCAGTATTTT. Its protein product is CASSSFRDLTDTQYF.

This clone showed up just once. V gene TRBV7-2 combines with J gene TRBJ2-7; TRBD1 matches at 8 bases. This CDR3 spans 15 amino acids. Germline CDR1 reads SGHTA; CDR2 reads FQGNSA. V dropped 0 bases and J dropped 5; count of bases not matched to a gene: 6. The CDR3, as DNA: TGTGCCAGCAGCTTAGCGGACAGGGAACAGGACGAGCAGTACTTC. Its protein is CASSLADREQDEQYF. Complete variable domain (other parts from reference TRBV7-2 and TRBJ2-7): GAGVSQSPSNKVTEKGKDVELRCDPISGHTALYWYRQSLGQGLEFLIYFQGNSAPDKSGLPSDRFSAERTGGSVSTLTIQRTQQEDSAVYLCASSLADREQDEQYFGPGTRLTVT.

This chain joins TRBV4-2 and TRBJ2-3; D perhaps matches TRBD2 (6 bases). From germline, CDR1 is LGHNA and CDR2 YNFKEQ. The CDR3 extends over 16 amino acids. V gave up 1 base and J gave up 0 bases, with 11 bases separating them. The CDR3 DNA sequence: TGTGCCAGCAGCCAAGTGGGACTTACTAGCACAGATACGCAGTATTTT. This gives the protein CASSQVGLTSTDTQYF.

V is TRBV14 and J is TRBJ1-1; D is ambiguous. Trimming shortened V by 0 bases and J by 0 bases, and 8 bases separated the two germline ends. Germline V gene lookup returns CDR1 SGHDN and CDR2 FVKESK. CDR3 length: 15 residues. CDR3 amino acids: CASSQDKRMNTEAFF. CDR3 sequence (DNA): TGTGCCAGCAGCCAAGACAAGAGAATGAACACTGAAGCTTTCTTT. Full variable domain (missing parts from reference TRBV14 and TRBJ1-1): EAGVTQFPSHSVIEKGQTVTLRCDPISGHDNLYWYRRVMGKEIKFLLHFVKESKQDESGMPNNRFLAERTGGTYSTLKVQPAELEDSGVYFCASSQDKRMNTEAFFGQGTRLTVV.

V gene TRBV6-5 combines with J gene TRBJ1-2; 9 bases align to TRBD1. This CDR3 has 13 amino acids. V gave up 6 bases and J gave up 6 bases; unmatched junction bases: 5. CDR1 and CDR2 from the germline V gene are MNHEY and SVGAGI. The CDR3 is CASRPGTGNGYTF. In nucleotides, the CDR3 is TGTGCCAGCAGACCCGGGACAGGGAATGGCTACACCTTC.

The CDR3 here is CASSEPSGVGSNQPQHF. For the CDR3, the DNA is TGTGCCAGCAGTGAACCTTCGGGCGTTGGTAGCAATCAGCCCCAGCATTTT. This chain joins TRBV6-1 and TRBJ1-5; D gene ambiguous. This CDR3 contains 17 residues. Germline CDR1 reads MNHNS; CDR2 reads SASEGT. V gave up 2 bases and J gave up 0 bases, with 14 bases separating them.

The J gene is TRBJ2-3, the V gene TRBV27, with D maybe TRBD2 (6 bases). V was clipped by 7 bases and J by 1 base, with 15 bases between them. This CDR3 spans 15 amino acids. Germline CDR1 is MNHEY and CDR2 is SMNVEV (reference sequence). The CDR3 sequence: CASNRGLSGTDTQYF. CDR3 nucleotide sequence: TGTGCCAGCAACCGGGGACTCTCGGGCACAGATACGCAGTATTTT.

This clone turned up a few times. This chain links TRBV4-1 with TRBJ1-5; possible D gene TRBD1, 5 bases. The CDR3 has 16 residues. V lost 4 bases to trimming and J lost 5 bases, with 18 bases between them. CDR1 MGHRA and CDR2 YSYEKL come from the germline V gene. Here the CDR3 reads CASSLGRDPSHQPQHF. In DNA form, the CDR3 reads TGCGCCAGCAGCCTCGGACGGGACCCGAGCCATCAGCCCCAGCATTTT.

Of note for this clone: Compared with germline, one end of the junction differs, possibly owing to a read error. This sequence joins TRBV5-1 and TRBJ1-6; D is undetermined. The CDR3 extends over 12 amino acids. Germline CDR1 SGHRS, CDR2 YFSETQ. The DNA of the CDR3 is TGTGCCAGCAGCTTGGGTAATTCACCCCTCCACTTT. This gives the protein CASSLGNSPLHF.

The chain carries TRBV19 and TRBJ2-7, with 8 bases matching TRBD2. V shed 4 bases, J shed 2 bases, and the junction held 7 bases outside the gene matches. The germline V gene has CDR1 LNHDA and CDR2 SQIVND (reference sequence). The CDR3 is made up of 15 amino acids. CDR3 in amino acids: CASSTVAGSTYEQYF. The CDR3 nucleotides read TGTGCCAGTAGTACCGTAGCGGGGTCTACCTACGAGCAGTACTTC. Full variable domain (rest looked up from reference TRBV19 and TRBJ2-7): DGGITQSPKYLFRKEGQNVTLSCEQNLNHDAMYWYRQDPGQGLRLIYYSQIVNDFQKGDIAEGYSVSREKKESFPLTVTSAQKNPTAFYLCASSTVAGSTYEQYFGPGTRLTVT.

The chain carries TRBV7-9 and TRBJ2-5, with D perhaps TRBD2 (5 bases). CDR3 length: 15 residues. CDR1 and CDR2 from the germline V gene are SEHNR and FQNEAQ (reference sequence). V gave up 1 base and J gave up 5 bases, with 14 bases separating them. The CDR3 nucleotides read TGTGCCAGCAGCTTAGGAGTAGCGAGCGGCGAGACCCAGTACTTC. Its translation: CASSLGVASGETQYF. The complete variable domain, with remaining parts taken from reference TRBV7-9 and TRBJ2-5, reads DTGVSQNPRHKITKRGQNVTFRCDPISEHNRLYWYRQTLGQGPEFLTYFQNEAQLEKSRLLSDRFSAERPKGSFSTLEIQRTEQGDSAMYLCASSLGVASGETQYFGPGTRLLVL.